This TCR beta chain derives from a study of Graves' ophthalmopathy and Graves' hyperthyroidism. Researchers took RNA transcripts and amplified TCR beta CDR3 regions from them. An initial RT-PCR round employing HTBI primers preceded a second-round multiplex PCR. TCRdb recomputed calls from the multiplex PCR reads with MiXCR, one row per CDR3 protein. The sample holds 360,000 or so distinct CDR3 sequences, 15% to 20% seen once. The CDR3 has 14 residues. Per the germline V gene, CDR1 is MNHNS and CDR2 is SASEGT. With 3 bases removed from V and 3 bases from J, the gap between germline ends came to 12 bases.

The V call is TRBV6-1, the J call TRBJ2-7; possibly TRBD2 for D (6 bases). The TCR was taken from a woman aged 18-29 years with Graves' ophthalmopathy. Material for sequencing was peripheral blood. The CDR3 spells CASSEGGVIYEQYF. The CDR3 nucleotides are TGTGCCAGCAGTGAGGGGGGAGTCATCTACGAGCAGTACTTC.